These T cell receptor beta chains were read from a single sample in a study of OX40 agonist ivuxolimab in advanced cancers. The table came from immunoSEQ multiplex PCR; TCRdb's copy has only in-frame clones and leaves some out. The table lists around 50,000 clones, about 88% of them singletons, with under 0.65% in the top ten. The source was CD4+ or CD8+ T cells sorted from blood, collected in a trial of the OX40 agonist ivuxolimab. The receptors come from an adult with an advanced solid tumor such as melanoma, head and neck, liver or kidney cancer. CDR3s leave out the opening cysteine and the closing phenylalanine or tryptophan. Fields, in order: clone size, J gene, D gene, V gene, CDR3 protein. A D gene is named only where the DNA matches it firmly. Size is omitted from some rows. Given values are once, few, many or a class for expanded clones.

>.|TRBJ2-1|TRBD1|TRBV27
ASSLSRWGRGQGLNNEQF
>.|TRBJ1-2|.|TRBV29-1
SALEANGYT
>.|TRBJ2-1|.|TRBV7-2
ASSLVPLATGDEQF
>.|TRBJ2-1|TRBD2|TRBV5-1
ASSAGLPGLAGGLNEQF
>.|TRBJ2-1|.|TRBV5-4
ASSLVPRNNEQF
>.|TRBJ2-1|.|TRBV10-3
AISGTRNEQF
>.|TRBJ1-5|.|TRBV19
ASSTQDNQPQH
>.|TRBJ2-1|.|TRBV19
ASSIVPAGEQF
>.|TRBJ1-2|.|TRBV28
ASSLSPLRAGGYT
>.|TRBJ2-1|.|TRBV6-6
ASSGTGGDNEQF
>.|TRBJ2-1|TRBD2|TRBV11-2
ASSPGLREAYNEQF
>.|TRBJ2-2|.|TRBV29-1
SSLEAWGGELF
>.|TRBJ2-2|.|TRBV21-1
ASSKGQGTGELF
>.|TRBJ1-3|TRBD1|TRBV2
ASSPLNPTGVAGNTIY
>.|.|.|TRBV6-1
ASSEVVNYEQY
>.|TRBJ2-1|TRBD1|TRBV7-3
ASSRDRGIYNEQF
>.|TRBJ1-5|.|TRBV2
ASTLKANQPQH
>.|TRBJ1-5|.|TRBV2
ASSDGQPQH
>.|TRBJ2-1|TRBD2|TRBV5-1
ASSLGAGGMNEQF
>.|TRBJ1-5|.|TRBV11-1
ASSLRGDSNQPQH
>.|TRBJ2-3|.|TRBV29-1
SGIKRGYGTDTQY
>.|TRBJ2-3|TRBD2|TRBV5-4
ASSSLQLAGVATDTQY
>.|TRBJ1-5|.|TRBV5-1
ASSHNQPQH
>.|TRBJ2-3|TRBD1|TRBV5-1
ASSLGQALYTDTQY
>once|TRBJ2-1|.|TRBV5-1
ASSSVRAYNEQF
>.|TRBJ2-3|.|TRBV11-2
ASSSPSLAWADTQY
>.|TRBJ2-7|.|TRBV10-3
AISESTDYEQY
>.|TRBJ2-4|TRBD2|TRBV19
ASSSLAGGRVAKNIQY
>.|TRBJ2-3|.|TRBV27
ASSLQGGRDTQY
>once|TRBJ2-1|TRBD2|TRBV2
ASSISGREIYNEQF
>once|TRBJ1-3|.|TRBV27
ASSFSGELPSGNTIY
>.|TRBJ1-3|TRBD1|TRBV5-1
ASSFGTGSGNTIY
>.|TRBJ2-2|.|TRBV10-3
AISAEGPNTGELF
>.|TRBJ2-3|TRBD2|TRBV10-2
ASSGGFQTSGTDTQY
>once|TRBJ2-1|TRBD2|TRBV27
ASSPSPAGGSYNEQF
>.|TRBJ1-2|TRBD1|TRBV7-6
ASSAEGGGTSNYGYT
>once|TRBJ1-1|TRBD1|TRBV29-1
SVDSGTGADTEAF
>.|TRBJ1-3|.|TRBV19
ASSTTEDDTIY
>.|TRBJ1-1|.|TRBV20-1
SDGGLGAF
>.|TRBJ2-3|.|TRBV25-1
ASSELGLTDTQY
>.|TRBJ2-7|TRBD2|TRBV12-5
ASGLPGLPYEQY
>.|TRBJ1-2|.|TRBV5-4
ASSLGWGHDYGYT
>.|TRBJ2-3|.|TRBV27
ATGTGWDTQY